The rows below give T cell receptor beta chains drawn from one sample of a study of beta chain features in type 1 diabetes. Produced via immunoSEQ multiplex PCR; TCRdb's table is partial and in-frame only. The sample holds 200,000 to 250,000 clones, around 14% seen once. What was sequenced was naive CD4+ T cells from blood. These receptor sequences come from a man aged 30 to 45 with type 1 diabetes. CDR3s include the opening cysteine and the closing phenylalanine or tryptophan. The order of the fields is clone size, V gene, J gene, D gene, CDR3 DNA, CDR3 protein. The D gene is left open where the match is weak. Size tells how often a clone was seen (once, few, many) or the class of an expanded clone, and some rows leave it out.

.,TRBV10-3,TRBJ1-5,.,TGTGCCATCAGTGACAGGGCTGAGCCCCAGCATTTT,CAISDRAEPQHF
.,TRBV5-4,TRBJ2-5,.,TGTGCCAGCAGCTTCCCTGGGCGAGAGACCCAGTACTTC,CASSFPGRETQYF
.,TRBV5-4,TRBJ1-1,.,TGTGCCAGCAGCTTGGATGCAGGGAGGTGGTCTGAAGCTTTCTTT,CASSLDAGRWSEAFF
.,TRBV7-2,TRBJ2-2,.,TGTGCCAGCAGCTTTCTCGGGGGAACCGGGGAGCTGTTTTTT,CASSFLGGTGELFF
.,TRBV2,TRBJ2-5,.,TGTGCCTCGACTAAGGGAGAGACCCAGTACTTC,CASTKGETQYF
.,TRBV29-1,TRBJ1-2,TRBD1,TGCAGCGTTCTGGACAGGGCCGGTTATGGCTACACCTTC,CSVLDRAGYGYTF
.,TRBV5-1,TRBJ2-2,.,TGCGCCTCGGGGGGCGGCACCGGGGAGCTGTTTTTT,CASGGGTGELFF
.,TRBV6-5,TRBJ2-7,.,TGTGCCAGCAGGCCGAACGGCTACGAGCAGTACTTC,CASRPNGYEQYF
.,TRBV2,TRBJ2-1,.,TGTGCCAGCAGTGCTGTTAGCGTCTACAATGAGCAGTTCTTC,CASSAVSVYNEQFF
.,TRBV5-1,TRBJ1-5,.,TGCGCCAGCAGCTTGGGCGGGTTTAGCAATCAGCCCCAGCATTTT,CASSLGGFSNQPQHF
.,TRBV5-1,TRBJ2-3,TRBD2,TGCGCCAGCAGCCTAGGGACTAGCGGGGGTGACACAGATACGCAGTATTTT,CASSLGTSGGDTDTQYF
few,TRBV4-2,TRBJ2-3,TRBD2,TGTGCCAGCAGCCAAGAGTCCCCTAGCGGGGGGGCGACAGATACGCAGTATTTT,CASSQESPSGGATDTQYF
few,TRBV5-4,TRBJ2-3,.,TGTGCCAGCAGCCGGGACTTTTCCGGCACAGATACGCAGTATTTT,CASSRDFSGTDTQYF
.,TRBV2,TRBJ1-1,TRBD1,TGTGCCAGCAATCCGGACAGGGCAAGGACTGAAGCTTTCTTT,CASNPDRARTEAFF
few,TRBV5-1,TRBJ2-2,.,TGCGCCAGCAGCTTGGTCGATAACAGGGTCGCGAACACCGGGGAGCTGTTTTTT,CASSLVDNRVANTGELFF
few,TRBV5-6,TRBJ2-3,TRBD2,TGTGCCAGCAGCTTGGCTAGCGGGAGGAGTAGTGGCACAGATACGCAGTATTTT,CASSLASGRSSGTDTQYF
.,TRBV5-6,TRBJ1-6,.,TGTGCCAGCAGCTTGCGGTTCTACAATTCACCCCTCCACTTT,CASSLRFYNSPLHF
.,TRBV25-1,TRBJ1-2,.,TGTGCCAGCAGTCCCCGAGGGGGGGCTAACTATGGCTACACCTTC,CASSPRGGANYGYTF
few,TRBV7-2,TRBJ1-2,.,TGTGCCAGCAGCTTAGGGGCAGGAAACTATGGCTACACCTTC,CASSLGAGNYGYTF
.,TRBV6-5,TRBJ2-7,TRBD1,TGTGCCAGCAGATTCCGGGACAGGGGCACCTACGAGCAGTACTTC,CASRFRDRGTYEQYF
.,TRBV12-5,TRBJ2-4,.,TGTGCTAGTGGTCTGGCGAACATTCAGTACTTC,CASGLANIQYF
.,TRBV18,TRBJ2-7,TRBD2,TGTGCCAGCTCACCCCGTTTGTCTAGCGGGGGACCCGAGGGACCCTACGAGCAGTACTTC,CASSPRLSSGGPEGPYEQYF
few,TRBV19,TRBJ2-1,TRBD2,TGTGCCAGTAGTTCCGGACTAGCGGGAGGGCTTGATCACAATGAGCAGTTCTTC,CASSSGLAGGLDHNEQFF
few,TRBV2,TRBJ1-5,.,TGTGCCAGCAGTCCGGACAGTTATCAGCCCCAGCATTTT,CASSPDSYQPQHF
few,TRBV6-5,TRBJ1-1,.,TGTGCCAGCAGTGCCCCGACAGCGAACACTGAAGCTTTCTTT,CASSAPTANTEAFF
once,TRBV5-1,TRBJ2-5,TRBD2,TGCGCCAGCAGCTTACTAGCGGGGGAAGAGACCCAGTACTTC,CASSLLAGEETQYF
.,TRBV5-6,TRBJ1-2,.,TGTGCCAGCAGCTTGGAGGGACTGTGGGGGGGCTACACCTTC,CASSLEGLWGGYTF
.,TRBV5-4,TRBJ2-1,.,TGTGCCAGCAGCTTGGACTATCAGCCCTACAATGAGCAGTTCTTC,CASSLDYQPYNEQFF
few,TRBV9,TRBJ2-3,.,TGTGCCAGCAGCGTAGGCCCTCGAGGTACGCAGTATTTT,CASSVGPRGTQYF
few,TRBV30,TRBJ2-7,.,TGTGCCTGGGGATCCAGGGGGAGGTCCTACGAGCAGTACTTC,CAWGSRGRSYEQYF
.,TRBV5-1,TRBJ2-3,.,TGCGCCACCCGCCCACGCGCCTCCAACACAGATACGCAGTATTTT,CATRPRASNTDTQYF
few,TRBV28,TRBJ1-2,TRBD1,TGTGCCAGCAGTTTAGGGACAGGGTACCGTGGCTACACCTTC,CASSLGTGYRGYTF
few,TRBV12-2,TRBJ2-2,.,TGTGCAAGTCGCGGGGCCTACGGGGAGCTGTTTTTT,CASRGAYGELFF
few,TRBV5-6,TRBJ1-2,TRBD1,TGTGCCAGCAGCGGGGGACAGACCTTCAACTATGGCTACACCTTC,CASSGGQTFNYGYTF
.,TRBV30,TRBJ2-1,TRBD2,TGTGCCTGGGGCGGGGAAGCGGGATCCCAGTTCTTC,CAWGGEAGSQFF
.,TRBV29-1,TRBJ2-7,.,TGCAGCGTTGAACCCTTATCCGGGCAGTACTTC,CSVEPLSGQYF
few,TRBV4-1,TRBJ2-5,TRBD1,TGCGCCAGCAGCCAAGGACAGGGATCGGAGACCCAGTACTTC,CASSQGQGSETQYF
.,TRBV27,TRBJ1-6,.,TGTGCCAGCAGTTCCCCAGGAGGTTCACCCCTCCACTTT,CASSSPGGSPLHF
few,TRBV10-3,TRBJ1-4,.,TGTGCCATCAGTAACGCGGGCGATGAAAAACTGTTTTTT,CAISNAGDEKLFF
.,TRBV19,TRBJ1-1,.,TGTGCCAGTAGTCCACCCCGGACTGAAGCTTTCTTT,CASSPPRTEAFF